Following are 27 T cell receptor beta chains from one sample sequenced in a study of blood T cell repertoires in COVID-19. Method: immunoSEQ multiplex PCR; TCRdb's copy keeps in-frame clones and lacks some. The table lists a few hundred thousand clones, 70% to 80% of them singletons. Input material: peripheral blood. Receptors were obtained from a woman at least 80 years old with acute or convalescent COVID-19.

The chain links TRBV15 to TRBJ2-5; 8 bases line up with TRBD1. The CDR3 loop spans 15 amino acids. Germline values: CDR1 LNHNV, CDR2 YYDKDF (reference sequence). J lost 5 bases, V lost 1 base, and 6 bases had no gene match. CDR3 sequence reads: CATSRAPTGDETQYF. CDR3 nucleotides: TGTGCCACCAGCAGAGCTCCGACAGGGGATGAGACCCAGTACTTC.

V gene TRBV6-5 combines with J gene TRBJ1-1; D is ambiguous. CDR3 length: 14 residues. V was shortened by 7 bases and J by 4 bases, with 16 bases between the two germline ends. Germline values: CDR1 MNHEY, CDR2 SVGAGI. The CDR3 sequence is CASNLPGQSTEAFF. CDR3 bases: TGTGCCAGCAACCTCCCGGGTCAGAGCACTGAAGCTTTCTTT.

The chain is built from TRBV19 and TRBJ1-5; 7 positions match TRBD1. V lost 7 bases, J lost 4 bases, and 7 bases stayed unmatched. Germline V CDR1 and CDR2: LNHDA, SQIVND (reference sequence). This CDR3 has 14 amino acids. DNA of the CDR3: TGTGCCAGTACCACCGGGACAGCTAATCAGCCCCAGCATTTT. This codes for CASTTGTANQPQHF.

V usage is TRBV5-6 and J usage is TRBJ1-3; tentative D call: TRBD1 (6 bases). In germline, CDR1 is SGHDT, CDR2 YYEEEE. This CDR3 has 14 residues. Trimming left V 4 bases short and J 2 bases short, with 10 bases between. CDR3 amino acids: CASSREGAGNTIYF. The CDR3 DNA is TGTGCCAGCAGCCGTGAGGGGGCTGGAAACACCATATATTTT.

The chain employs TRBV2 and TRBJ2-1; 8 positions agree with TRBD1. Germline V gene sequence: CDR1 SNHLY, CDR2 FYNNEI. Germline trimming cut 1 base from V and 1 base from J; bases unmatched to any gene: 3. The CDR3 spans 16 residues. The CDR3 DNA reads as TGTGCCAGCAGTGAAGGGACAGGGAGGTCCTACAATGAGCAGTTCTTC. Its protein is CASSEGTGRSYNEQFF.

V and J are TRBV7-9 and TRBJ1-5; no clear D gene. The V end lost 3 bases, the J end lost 0 bases, and 6 bases lay between the germline ends. This CDR3 has 14 residues. The germline V gene has CDR1 SEHNR and CDR2 FQNEAQ (reference sequence). CDR3 protein: CASSLSYSNQPQHF. Written as DNA, the CDR3 is TGTGCCAGCAGCTTGTCTTATAGCAATCAGCCCCAGCATTTT.

J is TRBJ1-1 and V is TRBV5-1; D is ambiguous. The CDR3 is 14 amino acids. Looked up from germline, CDR1 is SGHRS and CDR2 is YFSETQ. The germline V and J ends were trimmed by 4 bases and 5 bases, with 15 bases remaining between them. CDR3 sequence reads: CASSPIARGTEAFF. CDR3 nucleotide sequence: TGCGCCAGCAGCCCCATCGCTCGGGGAACTGAAGCTTTCTTT.

The chain is built from TRBV6-6 and TRBJ2-7; possible D gene TRBD2, 5 bases. The germline CDR1 and CDR2 sequences are MNHNY and SVGAGI (reference sequence). This CDR3 comprises 12 residues. V was clipped by 1 base and J by 5 bases, with 6 bases between them. The DNA for the CDR3 is TGTGCCAGCAGTTACTACGGGGACGAGCAGTACTTC. Its protein is CASSYYGDEQYF.

The chain couples TRBV7-2 to TRBJ1-1; 9 bases are shared with TRBD1. V was pared by 4 bases and J by 1 base, with 13 bases of the junction left unmatched. Germline assignment: CDR1 SGHTA and CDR2 FQGNSA. This CDR3 is built from 18 residues. DNA for the CDR3: TGTGCCAGCAGCTCAGATACTACTAACAGGGGGCGGAACACTGAAGCTTTCTTT. Translated: CASSSDTTNRGRNTEAFF. The entire variable domain, with the rest obtained from reference TRBV7-2 and TRBJ1-1, is as follows: GAGVSQSPSNKVTEKGKDVELRCDPISGHTALYWYRQSLGQGLEFLIYFQGNSAPDKSGLPSDRFSAERTGGSVSTLTIQRTQQEDSAVYLCASSSDTTNRGRNTEAFFGQGTRLTVV.

V usage is TRBV9 and J usage is TRBJ2-1; 9 nucleotides match TRBD1. Germline CDR1 is SGDLS and CDR2 is YYNGEE. CDR3 length: 15 residues. With V trimmed by 4 bases and J by 0 bases, 2 bases remained unmatched. CDR3 in DNA: TGTGCCAGCAGCCTGGGACAGGGCTCCTACAATGAGCAGTTCTTC. Encoded protein: CASSLGQGSYNEQFF.

The chain combines TRBV3-1 (or the pseudogene TRBV3-2) with TRBJ1-4, with TRBD1 identical over 7 bases. Germline V gives CDR1 LGHDT, CDR2 YNNKEL (reference sequence). The CDR3 contains 14 residues. The V segment lost 6 bases and the J segment 8 bases; nucleotides outside the gene matches: 9. The CDR3 DNA sequence: TGTGCCAGCAGTTCCAGGGGGGCCGGAGAAAAACTGTTTTTT. This encodes CASSSRGAGEKLFF.

This chain connects TRBV5-1 to TRBJ2-1; possibly TRBD2 for D (6 bases). The V gene lost 3 bases and the J gene lost 4 bases, with 14 bases spanning the gap. The CDR3 length is 15 residues. Per the germline V gene, CDR1 is SGHRS and CDR2 is YFSETQ. CDR3: CASSSHSGGYNEQFF. The CDR3 coding sequence is TGCGCCAGCAGCTCCCATTCCGGAGGGTACAATGAGCAGTTCTTC.

This clone showed up just once. This chain links TRBV18 with TRBJ2-7; 10 bases align to TRBD2. The CDR3 contains 14 residues. J gave up 4 bases and V 6 bases, and 6 bases lay outside the gene matches. Germline lookup yields CDR1 KGHSH and CDR2 LQKENI. This CDR3 reads CASSPSGGGYEQYF. CDR3 sequence (DNA): TGTGCCAGCTCCCCTAGCGGGGGAGGATACGAGCAGTACTTC.

This chain connects TRBV12-3 or TRBV12-4 to TRBJ1-2, with no clear D. V was pared by 4 bases and J by 0 bases, with 6 bases between. CDR3 size: 13 residues. DNA for the CDR3: TGTGCCAGCAGTTCTCTACCTAACTATGGCTACACCTTC. Its protein is CASSSLPNYGYTF.

The DNA for the CDR3 is TGTGCCGGAGGAGCGGGGGGTGGGACAGATACGCAGTATTTT. This translates into CAGGAGGGTDTQYF. The chain recombines TRBV5-4 with TRBJ2-3, with TRBD2 matching over 9 bases. Germline CDR1 SGHNT, CDR2 YYREEE (reference sequence). The CDR3 sequence is 14 residues long. V was clipped by 10 bases and J by 3 bases; unmatched bases: 9.

This clone was seen a few times. The genes are TRBV3-1 (or the pseudogene TRBV3-2) and TRBJ2-3; TRBD2 is a possible D gene (6 bases). Trimming removed 2 bases at V and 0 bases at J, with 12 bases between. Germline-derived CDR1 and CDR2 are LGHDT and YNNKEL (reference sequence). The CDR3 runs 16 residues. For the CDR3, the DNA is TGTGCCAGCAGCCAACGGAGTGGGGGGAGCACAGATACGCAGTATTTT. It translates to CASSQRSGGSTDTQYF.

J is TRBJ2-4 and V is TRBV19; 7 bases map to TRBD1. The length of the CDR3 is 17 residues. V shed 3 bases and J 6 bases; nucleotides not matched to a gene: 14. Germline-derived CDR1 and CDR2 are LNHDA and SQIVND (reference sequence). CDR3 in amino acids: CASSIRSATGSGNIQYF. The CDR3, as DNA: TGTGCCAGTAGTATTAGGTCGGCGACAGGGAGTGGAAACATTCAGTACTTC.

The V call is TRBV15, the J call TRBJ2-7, with 9 nucleotides matching TRBD2. The CDR3 has 16 amino acids. With 1 base clipped from V and 4 bases from J, the junction kept 8 bases outside the gene matches. Per the germline V gene, CDR1 is LNHNV and CDR2 is YYDKDF (reference sequence). The CDR3 DNA reads TGTGCCACCAGCAGAGTGGGGCTAGCGGGGTCTTACGAGCAGTACTTC. Its protein is CATSRVGLAGSYEQYF. Full variable domain (rest looked up from reference TRBV15 and TRBJ2-7): DAMVIQNPRYQVTQFGKPVTLSCSQTLNHNVMYWYQQKSSQAPKLLFHYYDKDFNNEADTPDNFQSRRPNTSFCFLDIRSPGLGDTAMYLCATSRVGLAGSYEQYFGPGTRLTVT.

V usage is TRBV7-9 and J usage is TRBJ1-2; no clear D gene. The CDR3 consists of 14 residues. CDR1 SEHNR and CDR2 FQNEAQ come from the germline V gene (reference sequence). V was shortened by 4 bases and J by 8 bases, with 17 bases between the two germline ends. The CDR3 bases are TGTGCCAGCAGCTCTAGAGGCCAGAGAGACGGCTACACCTTC. Residues: CASSSRGQRDGYTF. Full variable domain (missing parts from reference TRBV7-9 and TRBJ1-2): DTGVSQNPRHKITKRGQNVTFRCDPISEHNRLYWYRQTLGQGPEFLTYFQNEAQLEKSRLLSDRFSAERPKGSFSTLEIQRTEQGDSAMYLCASSSRGQRDGYTFGSGTRLTVV.

V and J are TRBV11-1 and TRBJ2-7; D is unclear. Germline values: CDR1 SGHAT, CDR2 FQDESV (reference sequence). CDR3 length equals 13 residues. V gave up 5 bases and J gave up 3 bases, with 11 bases separating them. CDR3 residues: CASSRPTGYEQYF. CDR3 sequence (DNA): TGTGCCAGCAGCCGGCCGACGGGCTACGAGCAGTACTTC.

This clone was observed a handful of times. The chain has TRBV27 and TRBJ2-7; tentative D call: TRBD1 (6 bases). With 9 bases removed from V and 3 bases from J, the gap between germline ends came to 15 bases. Germline V gene data show CDR1 as MNHEY and CDR2 as SMNVEV (reference sequence). The CDR3 loop spans 13 amino acids. Here the CDR3 reads CASYAGVGYEQYF. The CDR3 DNA reads TGTGCCAGTTATGCAGGGGTCGGCTACGAGCAGTACTTC.

The chain joins TRBV12-5 to TRBJ2-3; 9 nucleotides agree with TRBD2. Germline V gene lookup returns CDR1 LGHNT and CDR2 FRNRAP. The trim removed 6 bases at V and 8 bases at J, leaving 18 bases unmatched. The CDR3 length is 17 residues. The CDR3 DNA reads TGTGCTAGTGGGGCACCCTGGCGGGGGGGCGGACATGTTACGCAGTATTTT. Amino acid sequence: CASGAPWRGGGHVTQYF.

The rearrangement joins TRBV2 to TRBJ2-1, with D possibly being TRBD2 (5 bases). The CDR3 contains 14 residues. Between the trimmed V and J ends, which lost 5 bases and 8 bases, there was a span of 16 bases. CDR1 is SNHLY and CDR2 is FYNNEI in the germline V gene. CDR3 amino acids: CASSLRRSGDEQFF. As DNA, the CDR3 is TGTGCCAGCAGTCTCCGGAGGTCCGGCGATGAGCAGTTCTTC. The full variable domain, in which reference TRBV2 and TRBJ2-1 provide the parts outside the CDR3, is EPEVTQTPSHQVTQMGQEVILRCVPISNHLYFYWYRQILGQKVEFLVSFYNNEISEKSEIFDDQFSVERPDGSNFTLKIRSTKLEDSAMYFCASSLRRSGDEQFFGPGTRLTVL.

This clone has a handful of counts. The chain is built from TRBV6-5 and TRBJ2-7; D is perhaps TRBD2 (6 bases). The V gene's germline CDR1 is MNHEY and CDR2 SVGAGI. This CDR3 region has 13 residues. The V and J ends lost 6 bases and 7 bases respectively, with 16 bases between them. This CDR3 reads CASSPGTPQEQYF. The CDR3 DNA follows: TGTGCCAGCAGCCCCGGGACTCCTCAGGAGCAGTACTTC.

The rearrangement joins TRBV6-5 to TRBJ1-5, with D perhaps TRBD1 (6 bases). CDR1 and CDR2 from the germline V gene are MNHEY and SVGAGI. The V gene lost 6 bases and the J gene lost 2 bases, with 14 bases spanning the gap. The CDR3 covers 15 residues. The CDR3 protein is CASRTGYGGNQPQHF. CDR3 sequence (DNA): TGTGCCAGCAGAACAGGGTATGGGGGCAATCAGCCCCAGCATTTT.

The chain has TRBV6-5 and TRBJ1-1, with D unclear. V gave up 6 bases and J gave up 4 bases, with 12 bases separating them. The CDR3 is 13 residues long. The germline gives CDR1 MNHEY, CDR2 SVGAGI. The CDR3 bases are TGTGCCAGCAGCCGGGAAAGGACCACTGAAGCTTTCTTT. Amino acid sequence: CASSRERTTEAFF.

The chain recombines TRBV3-1 (or the pseudogene TRBV3-2) with TRBJ1-6; the match to TRBD1 covers 9 bases. Germline V CDR1 and CDR2: LGHDT, YNNKEL (reference sequence). V lost 6 bases to trimming and J lost 7 bases; unmatched junction nucleotides: 1. The CDR3 is made up of 13 amino acids. The CDR3 coding sequence is TGTGCCAGCAGAGGGACAGGGAATTCACCCCTCCACTTT. Its translation is CASRGTGNSPLHF.